The clone carrying this T cell receptor beta chain appeared a few times. The antigen is not known. The data belong to a study of T-cell reconstitution after alpha-beta-depleted transplantation in children. Study results and caveats: One year post-transplant, T-cell counts and diversity were largely derived from T cells produced anew. Several patients had high TCRbeta diversity at day 60; it came from surviving recipient T cells and thymic progenitors.

Trimming pared 4 bases from V and 9 bases from J, leaving 17 bases between. Germline CDR1 SGHRS, CDR2 YFSETQ. CDR3 size: 14 residues. TCRbeta library preparation incorporated unique molecular identifiers. TCRdb re-analysed the PCR reads in MiXCR, keeping a single row per CDR3 protein. The sample shows around 440,000 distinct CDR3 sequences, roughly 15% of them seen only once. The chain has TRBV5-1 and TRBJ2-1, with D perhaps TRBD1 (6 bases). The sequence was obtained from a boy under two years old who had a stem cell transplant for Wiskott-Aldrich syndrome, so the T cells may come from the graft donor. The sample in question was PBMCs, mostly from graft donor cells, obtained 360 days after TCRalphabeta/CD19-depleted stem cell transplant. The CDR3 loop is CASSTGTPLGEQFF. The CDR3 region has the DNA TGCGCCAGCAGCACAGGGACCCCTCTCGGTGAGCAGTTCTTC.